The text below deals with one T cell receptor (beta chain). Its antigen is currently unknown. A 5'RACE template-switching step, the method used to make TCR cDNA, added a universal primer site and UMIs. MiXCR, applied by TCRdb to the 5' RACE reads, yields one record per CDR3 protein. The sample includes 500,000 to 650,000 distinct CDR3 sequences, around an eighth of them seen just once. These data belong to a study of T cells after yellow fever vaccination. Study summary: Libraries from low-cell-number fractions were prepared with the SMART-Seq v4 Ultra Low Input RNA kit. Notes on the study in general: Few clonotypes appeared in both CD4 and CD8 compartments.

V dropped 4 bases and J dropped 1 base, with 8 bases sitting between them. This CDR3 comprises 14 residues. Germline CDR1 is LGHNA and CDR2 is YSLEER. The starting material was PBMCs, obtained on the day of the yellow fever booster vaccination. The sequence was obtained from a man aged 25-45 years who received the YFV17D yellow fever vaccine. The gene calls are TRBV4-3 and TRBJ2-1; D gene uncertain. This CDR3 reads CASSPRISYNEQFF. The CDR3 DNA is TGCGCCAGCAGCCCAAGAATTTCCTACAATGAGCAGTTCTTC.